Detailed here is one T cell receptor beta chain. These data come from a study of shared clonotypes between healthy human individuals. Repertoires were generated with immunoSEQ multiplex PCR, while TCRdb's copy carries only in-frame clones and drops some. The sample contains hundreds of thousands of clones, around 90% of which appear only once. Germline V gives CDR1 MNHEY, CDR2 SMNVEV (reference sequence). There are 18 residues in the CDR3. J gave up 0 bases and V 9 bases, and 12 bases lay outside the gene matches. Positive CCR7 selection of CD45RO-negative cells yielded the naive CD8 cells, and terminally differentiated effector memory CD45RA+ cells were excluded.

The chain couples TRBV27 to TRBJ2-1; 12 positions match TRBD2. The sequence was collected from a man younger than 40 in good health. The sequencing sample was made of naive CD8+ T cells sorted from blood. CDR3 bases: TGTGCCAGTGCACCGGGACTAGCGGGTTACAGCTCCTACAATGAGCAGTTCTTC. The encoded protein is CASAPGLAGYSSYNEQFF.